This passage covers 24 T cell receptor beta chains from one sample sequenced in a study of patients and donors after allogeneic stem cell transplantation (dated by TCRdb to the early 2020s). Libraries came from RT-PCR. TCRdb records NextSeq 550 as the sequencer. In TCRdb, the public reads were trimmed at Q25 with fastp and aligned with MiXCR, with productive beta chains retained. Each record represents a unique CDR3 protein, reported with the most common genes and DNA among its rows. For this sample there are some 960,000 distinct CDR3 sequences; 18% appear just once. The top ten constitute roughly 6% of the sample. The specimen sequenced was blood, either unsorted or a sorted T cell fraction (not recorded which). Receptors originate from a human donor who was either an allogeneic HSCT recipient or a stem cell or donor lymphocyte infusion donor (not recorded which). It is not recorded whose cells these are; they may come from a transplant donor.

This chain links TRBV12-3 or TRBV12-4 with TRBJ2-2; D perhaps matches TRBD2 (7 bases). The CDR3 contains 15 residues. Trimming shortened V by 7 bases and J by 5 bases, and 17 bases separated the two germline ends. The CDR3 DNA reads TGTGCCAGCACCACCCGGGGGGCCTTAACCGGGGAGCTGTTTTTT. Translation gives CASTTRGALTGELFF.

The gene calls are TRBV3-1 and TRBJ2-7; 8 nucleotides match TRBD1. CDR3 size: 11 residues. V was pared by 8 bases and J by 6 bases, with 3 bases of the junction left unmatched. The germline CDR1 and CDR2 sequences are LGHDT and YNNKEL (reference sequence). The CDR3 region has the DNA TGTGCCAGCGCTACAGGGGGCGAGCAGTACTTC. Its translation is CASATGGEQYF.

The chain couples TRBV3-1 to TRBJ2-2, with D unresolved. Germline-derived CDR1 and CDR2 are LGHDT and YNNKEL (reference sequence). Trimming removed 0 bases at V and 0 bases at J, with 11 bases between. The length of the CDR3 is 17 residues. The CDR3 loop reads CASSQDPTKSNTGELFF. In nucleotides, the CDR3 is TGTGCCAGCAGCCAAGACCCCACAAAGTCGAACACCGGGGAGCTGTTTTTT.

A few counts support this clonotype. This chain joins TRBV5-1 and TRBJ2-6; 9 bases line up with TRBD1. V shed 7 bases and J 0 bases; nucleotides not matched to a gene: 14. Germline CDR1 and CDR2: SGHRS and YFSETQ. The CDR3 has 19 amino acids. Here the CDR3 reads CASATSGTGTSSGANVLTF. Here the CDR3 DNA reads TGCGCCAGCGCTACCTCCGGGACAGGGACATCCTCTGGGGCCAACGTCCTGACTTTC.

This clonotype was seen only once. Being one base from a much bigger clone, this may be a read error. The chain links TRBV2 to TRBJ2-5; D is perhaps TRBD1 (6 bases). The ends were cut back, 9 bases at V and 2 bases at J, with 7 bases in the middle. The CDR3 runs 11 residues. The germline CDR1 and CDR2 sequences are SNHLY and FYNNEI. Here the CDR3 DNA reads TGTGCCAGGGGGGCTCAAGAGACCCAGTACTTC. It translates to CARGAQETQYF.

This CDR3 reads CASSSAGQENNSPLHF. The CDR3 coding sequence is TGTGCCAGCTCGTCTGCGGGACAGGAGAACAATTCACCCCTCCACTTT. V and J are TRBV18 and TRBJ1-6; 8 positions match TRBD1. CDR1 is KGHSH, CDR2 LQKENI, per germline. Trimming at V came to 6 bases and at J to 7 bases, leaving 11 bases not matched to a gene. The CDR3 runs 16 residues.

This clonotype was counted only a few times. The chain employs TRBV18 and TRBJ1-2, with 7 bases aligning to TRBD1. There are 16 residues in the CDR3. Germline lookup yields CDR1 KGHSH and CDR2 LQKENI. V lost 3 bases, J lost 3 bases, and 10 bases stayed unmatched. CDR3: CASSPPGSGQHYGYTF. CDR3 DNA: TGTGCCAGCTCACCTCCGGGTTCGGGACAGCACTATGGCTACACCTTC.

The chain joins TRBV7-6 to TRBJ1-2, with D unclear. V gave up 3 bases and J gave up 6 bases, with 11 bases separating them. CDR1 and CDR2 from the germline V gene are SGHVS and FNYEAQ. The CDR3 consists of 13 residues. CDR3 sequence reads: CASSFGEEDGYTF. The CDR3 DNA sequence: TGTGCCAGCAGCTTCGGCGAGGAAGATGGCTACACCTTC.

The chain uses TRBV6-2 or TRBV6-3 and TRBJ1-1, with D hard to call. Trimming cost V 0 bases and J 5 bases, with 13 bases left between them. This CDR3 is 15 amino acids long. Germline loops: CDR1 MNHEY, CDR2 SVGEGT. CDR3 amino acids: CASSYSGPGRTEAFF. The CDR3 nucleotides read TGTGCCAGCAGTTACTCTGGGCCGGGGAGGACTGAAGCTTTCTTT.

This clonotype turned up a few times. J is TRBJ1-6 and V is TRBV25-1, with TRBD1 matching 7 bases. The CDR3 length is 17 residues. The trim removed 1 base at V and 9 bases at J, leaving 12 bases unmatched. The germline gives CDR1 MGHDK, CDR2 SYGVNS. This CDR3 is CASSESVGGGAFSPLHF. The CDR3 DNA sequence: TGTGCCAGCAGTGAATCGGTGGGAGGGGGCGCTTTTTCACCCCTCCACTTT.

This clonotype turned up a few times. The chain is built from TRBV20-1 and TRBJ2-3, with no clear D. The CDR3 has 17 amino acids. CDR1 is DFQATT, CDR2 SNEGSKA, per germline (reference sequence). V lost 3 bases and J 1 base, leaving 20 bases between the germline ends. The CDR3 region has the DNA TGCAGTGCTAGCGATATCGGAGTCCGGTGGGGCACAGATACGCAGTATTTT. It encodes CSASDIGVRWGTDTQYF.

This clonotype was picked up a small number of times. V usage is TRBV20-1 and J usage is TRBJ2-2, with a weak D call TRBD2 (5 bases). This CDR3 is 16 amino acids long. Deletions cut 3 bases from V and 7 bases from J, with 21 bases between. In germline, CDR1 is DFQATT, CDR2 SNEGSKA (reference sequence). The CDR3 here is CSAREIGAARGGELFF. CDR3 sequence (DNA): TGCAGTGCTAGGGAGATCGGAGCGGCCCGGGGCGGGGAGCTGTTTTTT.

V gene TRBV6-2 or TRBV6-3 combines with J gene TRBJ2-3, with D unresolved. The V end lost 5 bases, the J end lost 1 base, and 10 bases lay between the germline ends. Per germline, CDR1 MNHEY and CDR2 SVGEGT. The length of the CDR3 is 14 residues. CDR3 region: CASSQTRRTDTQYF. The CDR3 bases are TGTGCCAGCAGTCAGACTCGGCGCACAGATACGCAGTATTTT.

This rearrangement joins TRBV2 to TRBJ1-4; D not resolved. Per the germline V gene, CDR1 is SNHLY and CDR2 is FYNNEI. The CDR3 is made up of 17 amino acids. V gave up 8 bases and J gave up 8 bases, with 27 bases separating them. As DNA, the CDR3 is TGTGCCAGCGATTTAGGGTACAACACATTTATATACGAAAAACTGTTTTTT. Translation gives CASDLGYNTFIYEKLFF.

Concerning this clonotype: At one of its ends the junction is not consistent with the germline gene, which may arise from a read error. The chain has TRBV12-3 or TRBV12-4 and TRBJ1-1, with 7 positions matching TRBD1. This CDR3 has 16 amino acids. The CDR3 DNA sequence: TGTGCCAGCAGGGACCGGGACAGAAGGGAGAACATTGAAGCTTTCTTT. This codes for CASRDRDRRENIEAFF.

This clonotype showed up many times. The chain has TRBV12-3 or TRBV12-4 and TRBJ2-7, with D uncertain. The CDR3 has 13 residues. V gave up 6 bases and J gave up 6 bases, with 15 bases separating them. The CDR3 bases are TGTGCCAGCAGACCTCCCGCCGGAGTCGAGCAGTACTTC. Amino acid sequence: CASRPPAGVEQYF.

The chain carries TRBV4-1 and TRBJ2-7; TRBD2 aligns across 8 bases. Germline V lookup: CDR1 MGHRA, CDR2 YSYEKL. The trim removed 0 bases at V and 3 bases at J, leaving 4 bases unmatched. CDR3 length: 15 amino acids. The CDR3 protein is CASSQEGLAFYEQYF. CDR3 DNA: TGCGCCAGCAGCCAAGAAGGACTAGCTTTCTACGAGCAGTACTTC.

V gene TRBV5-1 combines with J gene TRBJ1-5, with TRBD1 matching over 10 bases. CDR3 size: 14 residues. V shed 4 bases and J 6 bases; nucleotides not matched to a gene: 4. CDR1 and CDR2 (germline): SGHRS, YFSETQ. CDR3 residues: CASSRDRGSQPQHF. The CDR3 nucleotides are TGCGCCAGCAGCAGGGACAGGGGAAGTCAGCCCCAGCATTTT.

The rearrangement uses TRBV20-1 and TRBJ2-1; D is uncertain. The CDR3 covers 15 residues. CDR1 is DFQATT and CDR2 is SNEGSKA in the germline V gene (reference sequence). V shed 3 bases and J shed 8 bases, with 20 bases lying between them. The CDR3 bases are TGCAGTGCTAGCGTCCGTTGGGCAGGACCGTATGAGCAGTTCTTC. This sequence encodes CSASVRWAGPYEQFF.

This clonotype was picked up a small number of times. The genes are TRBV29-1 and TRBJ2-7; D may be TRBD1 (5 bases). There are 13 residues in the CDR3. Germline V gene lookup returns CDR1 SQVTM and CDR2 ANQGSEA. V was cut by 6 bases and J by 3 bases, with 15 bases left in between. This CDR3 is CSVSGQGDYEQYF. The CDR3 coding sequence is TGCAGCGTCTCGGGTCAGGGCGACTACGAGCAGTACTTC.

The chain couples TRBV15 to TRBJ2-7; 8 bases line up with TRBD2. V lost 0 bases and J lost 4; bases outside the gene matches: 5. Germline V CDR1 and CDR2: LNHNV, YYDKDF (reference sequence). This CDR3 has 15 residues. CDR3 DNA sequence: TGTGCCACCAGCAGAGAAAGCGGGGGAGGTTACGAGCAGTACTTC. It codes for CATSRESGGGYEQYF.

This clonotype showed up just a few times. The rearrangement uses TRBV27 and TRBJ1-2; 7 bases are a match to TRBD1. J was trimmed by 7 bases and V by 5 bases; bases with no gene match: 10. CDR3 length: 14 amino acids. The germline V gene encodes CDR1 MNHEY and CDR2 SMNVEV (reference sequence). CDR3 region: CASSPTGQGAGYTF. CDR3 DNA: TGTGCCAGCAGTCCGACAGGGCAGGGCGCTGGCTACACCTTC.

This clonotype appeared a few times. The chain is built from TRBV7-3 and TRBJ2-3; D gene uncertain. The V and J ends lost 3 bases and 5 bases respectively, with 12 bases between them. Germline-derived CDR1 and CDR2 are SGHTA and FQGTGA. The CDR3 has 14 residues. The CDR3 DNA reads TGTGCCAGCAGCTTCGAGGCCGGCGTAGATACGCAGTATTTT. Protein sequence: CASSFEAGVDTQYF. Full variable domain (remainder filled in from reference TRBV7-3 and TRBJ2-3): GAGVSQTPSNKVTEKGKYVELRCDPISGHTALYWYRQSLGQGPEFLIYFQGTGAADDSGLPNDRFFAVRPEGSVSTLKIQRTERGDSAVYLCASSFEAGVDTQYFGPGTRLTVL.

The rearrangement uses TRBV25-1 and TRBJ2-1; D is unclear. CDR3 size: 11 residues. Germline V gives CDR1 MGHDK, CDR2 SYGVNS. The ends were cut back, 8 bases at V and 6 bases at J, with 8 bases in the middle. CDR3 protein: CASYSPNEQFF. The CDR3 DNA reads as TGTGCCAGCTACAGCCCCAATGAGCAGTTCTTC.